What follows describes a single TCR beta chain. This record comes from a study of CD8 T cells in Susac syndrome. Bulk CD8+ and CD4+ cells came from magnetic negative isolation; CD8+ TEMRA by FACS. RNA amounts of about 0.5 to 1 ug underwent reverse transcription with random hexamers. TCRdb re-derived calls from the immunoSEQ multiplex PCR reads in MiXCR, one entry per CDR3 protein. This table has about 94,000 distinct CDR3 sequences, just under 95% appearing once. The CDR3 is 18 residues long. Trimming pared 6 bases from V and 0 bases from J, leaving 18 bases between. CDR1 is KGHSH and CDR2 is LQKENI in the germline V gene.

Sequencing was done on a sample of CD4+ T cells from PBMCs. The origin of this receptor is a human donor with Susac syndrome. This chain connects TRBV18 to TRBJ2-6; D is perhaps TRBD1 (6 bases). The CDR3 coding sequence is TGTGCCAGCTCCCCTGCCCGGACAGCCCGCTCTGGGGCCAACGTCCTGACTTTC. This gives the protein CASSPARTARSGANVLTF. Drawing the rest from reference TRBV18 and TRBJ2-6, the complete variable domain is NAGVMQNPRHLVRRRGQEARLRCSPMKGHSHVYWYRQLPEEGLKFMVYLQKENIIDESGMPKERFSAEFPKEGPSILRIQQVVRGDSAAYFCASSPARTARSGANVLTFGAGSRLTVL.